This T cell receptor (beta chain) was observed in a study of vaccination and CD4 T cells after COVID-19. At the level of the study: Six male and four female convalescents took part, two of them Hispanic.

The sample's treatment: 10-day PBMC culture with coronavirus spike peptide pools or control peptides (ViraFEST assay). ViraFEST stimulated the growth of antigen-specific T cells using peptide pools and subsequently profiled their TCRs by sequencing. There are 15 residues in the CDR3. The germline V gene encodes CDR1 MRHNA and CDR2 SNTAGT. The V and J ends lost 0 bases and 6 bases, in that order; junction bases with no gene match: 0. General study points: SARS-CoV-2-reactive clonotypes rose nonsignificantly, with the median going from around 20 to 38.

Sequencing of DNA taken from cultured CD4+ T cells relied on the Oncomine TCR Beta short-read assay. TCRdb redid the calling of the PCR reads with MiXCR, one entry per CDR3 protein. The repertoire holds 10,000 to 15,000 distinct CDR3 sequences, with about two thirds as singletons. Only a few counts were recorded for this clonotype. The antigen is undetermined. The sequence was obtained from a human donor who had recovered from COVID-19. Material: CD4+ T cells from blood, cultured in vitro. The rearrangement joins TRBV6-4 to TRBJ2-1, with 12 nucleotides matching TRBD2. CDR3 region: CASSDSTSGSNEQFF. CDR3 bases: TGTGCCAGCAGTGACTCGACTAGCGGGAGCAATGAGCAGTTCTTC.